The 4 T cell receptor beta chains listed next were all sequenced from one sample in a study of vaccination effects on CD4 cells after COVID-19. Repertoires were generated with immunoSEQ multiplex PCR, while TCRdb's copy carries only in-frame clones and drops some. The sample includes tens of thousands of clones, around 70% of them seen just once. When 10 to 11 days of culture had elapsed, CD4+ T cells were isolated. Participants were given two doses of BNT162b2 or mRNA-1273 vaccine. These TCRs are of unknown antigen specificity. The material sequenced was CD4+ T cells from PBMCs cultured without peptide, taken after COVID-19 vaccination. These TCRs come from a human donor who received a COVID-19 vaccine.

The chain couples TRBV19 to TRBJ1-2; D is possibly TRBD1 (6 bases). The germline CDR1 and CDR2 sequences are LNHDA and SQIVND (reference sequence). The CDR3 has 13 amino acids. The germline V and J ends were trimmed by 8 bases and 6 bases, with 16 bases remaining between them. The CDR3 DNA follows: TGTGCCAGTGGCCGGACAGCGAGGGATGGCTACACCTTC. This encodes CASGRTARDGYTF.

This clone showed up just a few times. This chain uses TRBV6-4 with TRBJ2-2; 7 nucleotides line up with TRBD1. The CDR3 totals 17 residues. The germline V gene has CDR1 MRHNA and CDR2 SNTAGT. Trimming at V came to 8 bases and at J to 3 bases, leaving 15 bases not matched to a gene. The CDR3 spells CASAPSNRGWDTGELFF. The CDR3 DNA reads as TGTGCCAGCGCCCCCTCTAACAGGGGTTGGGACACCGGGGAGCTGTTTTTT.

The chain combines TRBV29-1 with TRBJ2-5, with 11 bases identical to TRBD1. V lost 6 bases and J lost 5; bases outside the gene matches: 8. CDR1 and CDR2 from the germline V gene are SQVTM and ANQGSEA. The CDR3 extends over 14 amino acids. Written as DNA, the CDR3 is TGCAGCGTGGCCCGGGACAGGGGGTTCGAGACCCAGTACTTC. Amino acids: CSVARDRGFETQYF. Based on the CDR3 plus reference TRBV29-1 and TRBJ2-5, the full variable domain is SAVISQKPSRDICQRGTSLTIQCQVDSQVTMMFWYRQQPGQSLTLIATANQGSEATYESGFVIDKFPISRPNLTFSTLTVSNMSPEDSSIYLCSVARDRGFETQYFGPGTRLLVL.

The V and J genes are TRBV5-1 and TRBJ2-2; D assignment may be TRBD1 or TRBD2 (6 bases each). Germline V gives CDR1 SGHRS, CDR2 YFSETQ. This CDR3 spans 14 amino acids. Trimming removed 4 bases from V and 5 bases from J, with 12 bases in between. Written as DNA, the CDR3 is TGCGCCAGCAGCCTCCGGGGGCAAACCGGGGAGCTGTTTTTT. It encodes CASSLRGQTGELFF.